These 21 T cell receptor beta chains came from one sample sequenced in a study of blood T cell repertoires in COVID-19. TCRdb keeps only in-frame clones here, not all; method: immunoSEQ multiplex PCR. The repertoire consists of 350,000 or so clones, with approximately 90% occurring once and the leading ten covering about 3.9%. Specimen: peripheral blood. The receptors originated from a woman aged 60-75 years with COVID-19, enrolled during active disease.

The chain employs TRBV11-2 and TRBJ2-5, with TRBD1 matching over 9 bases. J gave up 1 base and V 4 bases, and 7 bases lay outside the gene matches. The CDR3 has 16 residues. Germline values: CDR1 SGHAT, CDR2 FQNNGV. CDR3 DNA: TGTGCCAGCAGCTCGGGGACAGGGAGCGTCCAAGAGACCCAGTACTTC. This gives the protein CASSSGTGSVQETQYF.

The V and J genes are TRBV11-1 and TRBJ1-2; D is unclear. Germline assignment: CDR1 SGHAT and CDR2 FQDESV (reference sequence). The V end lost 4 bases, the J end lost 7 bases, and 22 bases lay between the germline ends. There are 16 residues in the CDR3. The CDR3 nucleotides read TGTGCCAGCAGCTATAACGCCCGTAGCCTGACGGGTGGCTACACCTTC. Its protein product is CASSYNARSLTGGYTF.

The V gene is TRBV3-1 (or the pseudogene TRBV3-2), the J gene TRBJ1-2; D ambiguous. Per the germline V gene, CDR1 is LGHDT and CDR2 is YNNKEL (reference sequence). Between the trimmed V and J ends, which lost 0 bases and 6 bases, there was a span of 14 bases. The CDR3 covers 15 residues. This chain's CDR3 is CASSQEPLTQDGYTF. In DNA form, the CDR3 reads TGTGCCAGCAGCCAAGAGCCACTTACGCAGGATGGCTACACCTTC.

The chain uses TRBV5-1 and TRBJ2-5, with 8 positions matching TRBD2. The trim removed 2 bases at V and 4 bases at J, leaving 4 bases unmatched. Germline lookup yields CDR1 SGHRS and CDR2 YFSETQ. This CDR3 contains 14 residues. CDR3 sequence reads: CASSFVAGGETQYF. The CDR3 DNA sequence: TGCGCCAGCAGCTTTGTTGCGGGGGGAGAGACCCAGTACTTC. Full variable domain (remainder filled in from reference TRBV5-1 and TRBJ2-5): KAGVTQTPRYLIKTRGQQVTLSCSPISGHRSVSWYQQTPGQGLQFLFEYFSETQRNKGNFPGRFSGRQFSNSRSEMNVSTLELGDSALYLCASSFVAGGETQYFGPGTRLLVL.

This sequence joins TRBV5-1 and TRBJ1-6; no firm D call. V was trimmed by 1 base and J by 7 bases, leaving 12 bases between them. This CDR3 is built from 15 residues. CDR1 SGHRS and CDR2 YFSETQ come from the germline V gene. For the CDR3, the DNA is TGCGCCAGCAGCTTGTACGGGAACTCCAATTCACCCCTCCACTTT. This encodes CASSLYGNSNSPLHF.

The DNA for the CDR3 is TGTGCCACCAGCAGAGAGGCAGGGGCGTACTACGAGCAGTACTTC. This gives the protein CATSREAGAYYEQYF. V and J are TRBV15 and TRBJ2-7; a weak D match, TRBD1 (6 bases). Germline values: CDR1 LNHNV, CDR2 YYDKDF (reference sequence). The CDR3 length is 15 residues. V gave up 0 bases and J gave up 3 bases, with 12 bases separating them.

V is TRBV15 and J is TRBJ2-7; 8 nucleotides agree with TRBD1. Germline V gene data show CDR1 as LNHNV and CDR2 as YYDKDF (reference sequence). The V segment lost 0 bases and the J segment 3 bases; nucleotides outside the gene matches: 7. The CDR3 loop spans 16 amino acids. The CDR3 DNA reads as TGTGCCACCAGCAGAGATCTTGGACAGGGAGACTACGAGCAGTACTTC. Encoded protein: CATSRDLGQGDYEQYF.

This chain uses TRBV29-1 with TRBJ1-1; TRBD1 matches 10 bases. The CDR3 length is 13 residues. From germline, CDR1 is SQVTM and CDR2 ANQGSEA. J gave up 10 bases and V 7 bases, and 12 bases lay outside the gene matches. In nucleotides, the CDR3 is TGCAGCGCTATTAAAGGACAGGGGGGGTCAGCTTTCTTT. Residues: CSAIKGQGGSAFF.

The rearrangement uses TRBV13 and TRBJ1-1; D is ambiguous. This CDR3 has 13 residues. Germline V gene lookup returns CDR1 PRHDT and CDR2 FYEKMQ (reference sequence). V lost 8 bases to trimming and J lost 0 bases, with 10 bases between them. In DNA form, the CDR3 reads TGTGCCAGCGCCGATAGTTTGAACACTGAAGCTTTCTTT. Translated: CASADSLNTEAFF.

V gene TRBV5-1 combines with J gene TRBJ2-6, with a possible D match to TRBD2 (5 bases). The CDR3 spans 14 residues. The germline gives CDR1 SGHRS, CDR2 YFSETQ. Deletions cut 5 bases from V and 4 bases from J, with 10 bases between. CDR3 region: CASSTAAGANVLTF. CDR3 bases: TGCGCCAGCAGTACAGCGGCCGGGGCCAACGTCCTGACTTTC. Full variable domain (rest looked up from reference TRBV5-1 and TRBJ2-6): KAGVTQTPRYLIKTRGQQVTLSCSPISGHRSVSWYQQTPGQGLQFLFEYFSETQRNKGNFPGRFSGRQFSNSRSEMNVSTLELGDSALYLCASSTAAGANVLTFGAGSRLTVL.

This clone was recorded once. The chain uses TRBV3-1 (or the pseudogene TRBV3-2) and TRBJ2-7, with a tentative D call TRBD1 (6 bases). Germline V gene lookup returns CDR1 LGHDT and CDR2 YNNKEL (reference sequence). V lost 6 bases and J 3 bases, leaving 24 bases between the germline ends. CDR3 length equals 17 residues. CDR3 protein: CASRISFRDPDSYEQYF. The DNA for the CDR3 is TGTGCCAGCAGGATCTCATTCCGGGATCCGGACAGCTACGAGCAGTACTTC.

V and J are TRBV27 and TRBJ1-5, with TRBD1 as a possible D gene (5 bases). Deletions cut 5 bases from V and 2 bases from J, with 10 bases between. The germline gives CDR1 MNHEY, CDR2 SMNVEV (reference sequence). The CDR3 is made up of 14 amino acids. The CDR3 region is CASSSRAGNQPQHF. CDR3 in DNA: TGTGCCAGCAGTAGCAGGGCGGGCAATCAGCCCCAGCATTTT.

The chain's CDR3 is CASTRRGRGEQFF. The CDR3 DNA reads as TGTGCCAGCACCCGGAGAGGGCGGGGCGAGCAGTTCTTC. V and J are TRBV28 and TRBJ2-1, with D tentatively TRBD2 (6 bases). CDR3 length equals 13 residues. The germline V and J ends were trimmed by 7 bases and 10 bases, with 17 bases remaining between them. Germline CDR1 MDHEN, CDR2 SYDVKM.

The sample holds one count of this clone. V is TRBV6-1 and J is TRBJ1-2; D not resolved. This CDR3 has 11 amino acids. Deletions cut 0 bases from V and 8 bases from J, with 4 bases between. The germline V gene encodes CDR1 MNHNS and CDR2 SASEGT. CDR3 in DNA: TGTGCCAGCAGTGAAGCAACAGGCTACACCTTC. Amino acids: CASSEATGYTF.

J is TRBJ2-1 and V is TRBV28; weak D call: TRBD2 (6 bases). Trimming left V 6 bases short and J 0 bases short, with 15 bases between. Germline V gene sequence: CDR1 MDHEN, CDR2 SYDVKM. The CDR3 extends over 16 amino acids. CDR3: CASRPGAGSSYNEQFF. Here the CDR3 DNA reads TGTGCCAGCAGGCCCGGGGCCGGGAGCTCCTACAATGAGCAGTTCTTC.

The V gene is TRBV6-6, the J gene TRBJ1-2; the match to TRBD1 covers 9 bases. With 5 bases clipped from V and 4 bases from J, the junction kept 5 bases outside the gene matches. The CDR3 is 14 amino acids. CDR1 is MNHNY and CDR2 is SVGAGI in the germline V gene (reference sequence). The CDR3 here is CASSTTGGGYGYTF. The CDR3 coding sequence is TGTGCCAGCAGTACGACAGGGGGGGGCTATGGCTACACCTTC.

The chain is built from TRBV6-7 and TRBJ2-7, with a tentative D call TRBD1 (5 bases). TRBV6-7 qualifies as an ORF whose function is uncertain. The CDR3 spans 11 residues. V gave up 8 bases and J gave up 11 bases, with 16 bases separating them. CDR3 nucleotide sequence: TGTGCCAGCTCTTGTGATAGGGGAAAGTACTTC. Amino acid sequence: CASSCDRGKYF.

The CDR3 loop reads CASKTGGRTEAFF. The CDR3 DNA is TGCGCCAGCAAGACAGGGGGCAGGACTGAAGCTTTCTTT. The J gene is TRBJ1-1, the V gene TRBV10-2; 10 nucleotides line up with TRBD1. From germline, CDR1 is WSHSY and CDR2 SAAADI. There are 13 residues in the CDR3. Trimming at V came to 7 bases and at J to 5 bases, leaving 4 bases not matched to a gene.

CDR3 residues: CASNPGQGLDGYTF. The DNA for the CDR3 is TGTGCCAGCAATCCGGGACAGGGGCTTGATGGCTACACCTTC. The chain is built from TRBV6-5 and TRBJ1-2; 10 positions match TRBD1. Trimming removed 7 bases from V and 6 bases from J; junction bases left unmatched: 8. CDR3 length: 14 residues. From germline, CDR1 is MNHEY and CDR2 SVGAGI.

V usage is TRBV19 and J usage is TRBJ1-5; a weak D match, TRBD1 (5 bases). The CDR3 contains 17 residues. The V end was cut by 1 base, the J end by 2 bases, with 15 bases between. CDR1 is LNHDA and CDR2 is SQIVND in the germline V gene (reference sequence). This CDR3 reads CASSIVKAARGNQPQHF. DNA of the CDR3: TGTGCCAGTAGTATAGTCAAGGCGGCCAGGGGCAATCAGCCCCAGCATTTT. The complete variable domain, with remaining parts taken from reference TRBV19 and TRBJ1-5, reads DGGITQSPKYLFRKEGQNVTLSCEQNLNHDAMYWYRQDPGQGLRLIYYSQIVNDFQKGDIAEGYSVSREKKESFPLTVTSAQKNPTAFYLCASSIVKAARGNQPQHFGDGTRLSIL.

This clone occurred once. This rearrangement joins TRBV7-2 to TRBJ2-7, with 10 nucleotides matching TRBD2. CDR1 and CDR2 from the germline V gene are SGHTA and FQGNSA. After removal of 5 bases from V and 4 bases from J, the junction contained 11 bases not matched to a gene. The CDR3 has 16 amino acids. The CDR3 region is CASSPRGAGGPYEQYF. In DNA form, the CDR3 reads TGTGCCAGCAGCCCTCGGGGAGCGGGGGGGCCTTACGAGCAGTACTTC.